The source of this T cell receptor beta chain is a study of T-cell reconstitution after alpha-beta-depleted transplantation in children. General observations from the study: TCRbeta diversity was high at day 60 in some patients (a result of surviving recipient T cells and thymic progenitors). Two months or so post-transplant, alpha-beta T cells reportedly derived from several hundred expanded graft clones. T-cell numbers and diversity, one year after transplant, stemmed largely from T cells that were newly produced.

The library targeted TCRbeta and was prepared with unique molecular identifiers. TCRdb processed the PCR reads anew with MiXCR; each CDR3 protein has one entry. Among around 490,000 distinct CDR3 sequences listed, approximately 10% were seen once. Points on this clonotype: The antigen is not known.

The clonotype was recovered from a female patient under 10 years old who had a stem cell transplant for aplastic anemia, so the T cells may come from the graft donor. This sample comprised PBMCs, mostly from graft donor cells, obtained 180 days after TCRalphabeta/CD19-depleted stem cell transplant.

The CDR3 spells CASSRRLVSITGELFF. The CDR3 bases are TGTGCCAGCAGCCGACGACTAGTGTCTATCACCGGGGAGCTGTTTTTT. The chain is built from TRBV7-8 and TRBJ2-2; the D gene is possibly TRBD2 (6 bases). Trimming took 5 bases from V and 4 from J, leaving 17 bases between them. CDR1 and CDR2 from the germline V gene are SGHVS and FQNEAQ. The CDR3 runs to 16 residues.